A single sample is the source of the 19 T cell receptor beta chains below, sequenced in a study of blood T cell repertoires in COVID-19. Measured with immunoSEQ multiplex PCR; TCRdb has only the in-frame clones, and not every one. In the table there are more than 95,000 clones, over 85% of which are singletons. Source material: peripheral blood. These receptors were taken from a woman of 80 years or more in a cohort sampled during active COVID-19.

The chain combines TRBV18 with TRBJ2-7, with 11 bases lining up with TRBD2. The germline gives CDR1 KGHSH, CDR2 LQKENI. V shed 2 bases and J 9 bases; nucleotides not matched to a gene: 6. The CDR3 runs 14 residues. The DNA of the CDR3 is TGTGCCAGCTCACCAGAACTAGCGGGGGACCCGCAGTACTTC. It codes for CASSPELAGDPQYF.

The gene calls are TRBV11-2 and TRBJ2-6; the D gene is possibly TRBD2 (6 bases). V was clipped by 5 bases and J by 2 bases, with 10 bases between them. This CDR3 contains 15 residues. Germline CDR1 SGHAT, CDR2 FQNNGV. The CDR3, as DNA: TGTGCCAGCAGCGCCAGGGAGGCTGGGGCCAACGTCCTGACTTTC. Its protein product is CASSAREAGANVLTF.

The chain is built from TRBV7-8 and TRBJ2-7; D is unclear. Germline V gene data show CDR1 as SGHVS and CDR2 as FQNEAQ. The V gene lost 1 base and the J gene lost 1 base, with 20 bases spanning the gap. This CDR3 comprises 18 residues. The CDR3 is CASSLVATRSTFSYEQYF. The CDR3 nucleotides read TGTGCCAGCAGCTTAGTGGCCACGCGGAGCACCTTTTCCTACGAGCAGTACTTC.

The chain employs TRBV18 and TRBJ1-2, with D perhaps TRBD1 (6 bases). The CDR3 loop spans 14 amino acids. Trimming removed 2 bases from V and 4 bases from J, with 11 bases in between. Germline V gene data show CDR1 as KGHSH and CDR2 as LQKENI. CDR3 DNA sequence: TGTGCCAGCTCACCAGGGGACACCGCCTATGGCTACACCTTC. It codes for CASSPGDTAYGYTF. Looking up the rest from reference TRBV18 and TRBJ1-2 gives the full variable domain: NAGVMQNPRHLVRRRGQEARLRCSPMKGHSHVYWYRQLPEEGLKFMVYLQKENIIDESGMPKERFSAEFPKEGPSILRIQQVVRGDSAAYFCASSPGDTAYGYTFGSGTRLTVV.

This sequence joins TRBV5-1 and TRBJ2-1, with TRBD2 matching over 7 bases. CDR3 length equals 14 residues. Trimming removed 4 bases from V and 5 bases from J; junction bases left unmatched: 6. In germline, CDR1 is SGHRS, CDR2 YFSETQ. CDR3 coding DNA: TGCGCCAGCAGCATGACTAGCACAGACAATGAGCAGTTCTTC. Its protein is CASSMTSTDNEQFF.

The V gene is TRBV6-2 or TRBV6-3, the J gene TRBJ2-1, with D hard to call. Germline CDR1 reads MNHEY; CDR2 reads SVGEGT. The CDR3 is 15 residues long. V gave up 2 bases and J gave up 4 bases, with 12 bases separating them. The CDR3 bases are TGTGCCAGCAGTTACGGGCAGAACCCTTACAATGAGCAGTTCTTC. Amino acids: CASSYGQNPYNEQFF.

In this sample, this clone turned up once. V is TRBV2 and J is TRBJ1-2; D remains unclear. Trimming left V 9 bases short and J 8 bases short, with 13 bases between. Per the germline V gene, CDR1 is SNHLY and CDR2 is FYNNEI. The CDR3 sequence is 11 residues long. The CDR3, as DNA: TGTGCCAGAGACACCCTTGGGGGCTACACCTTC. Translating it yields CARDTLGGYTF.

V gene TRBV19 combines with J gene TRBJ1-3; D uncertain. This CDR3 spans 15 amino acids. The V end lost 2 bases, the J end lost 4 bases, and 12 bases lay between the germline ends. Germline-derived CDR1 and CDR2 are LNHDA and SQIVND (reference sequence). The CDR3 loop reads CASSISHQVGNTIYF. CDR3 nucleotides: TGTGCCAGTAGTATAAGTCACCAGGTCGGAAACACCATATATTTT.

V gene TRBV3-1 (or the pseudogene TRBV3-2) combines with J gene TRBJ2-2; 12 bases are a match to TRBD2. The trim removed 2 bases at V and 6 bases at J, leaving 13 bases unmatched. The CDR3 consists of 19 residues. Germline V gene data show CDR1 as LGHDT and CDR2 as YNNKEL (reference sequence). The CDR3 is CASSQPGKGLAGMPGELFF. The CDR3 region has the DNA TGTGCCAGCAGCCAACCGGGCAAGGGACTAGCGGGCATGCCCGGGGAGCTGTTTTTT.

This rearrangement joins TRBV7-9 to TRBJ2-1; TRBD2 is a possible D gene (5 bases). The CDR3 runs to 15 residues. Trimming stripped 5 bases from V and 0 bases from J, with 11 bases between. Per germline, CDR1 SEHNR and CDR2 FQNEAQ (reference sequence). The CDR3 protein is CASSPRDSSYNEQFF. The CDR3 DNA is TGTGCCAGCAGCCCCCGGGATAGCTCCTACAATGAGCAGTTCTTC.

This clone was counted a few times. The V and J genes are TRBV19 and TRBJ2-1; 8 positions match TRBD2. Looked up from germline, CDR1 is LNHDA and CDR2 is SQIVND (reference sequence). V dropped 7 bases and J dropped 7; count of bases not matched to a gene: 12. The CDR3 totals 15 residues. The CDR3 DNA follows: TGTGCCAGTACCGATTCAGCCGGGACTAGAAATGAGCAGTTCTTC. Translated: CASTDSAGTRNEQFF.

The chain joins TRBV6-5 to TRBJ2-7; the match to TRBD2 covers 8 bases. Germline V gives CDR1 MNHEY, CDR2 SVGAGI. The trim removed 2 bases at V and 3 bases at J, leaving 6 bases unmatched. This CDR3 has 15 amino acids. CDR3 nucleotides: TGTGCCAGCAGTTACCCCATAGCGGGAAGCTACGAGCAGTACTTC. It translates to CASSYPIAGSYEQYF.

V is TRBV4-2 and J is TRBJ2-2; a weak D match, TRBD2 (6 bases). V was cut by 0 bases and J by 0 bases, with 11 bases left in between. CDR1 is LGHNA and CDR2 is YNFKEQ in the germline V gene. The CDR3 runs 17 residues. The CDR3 loop is CASSQDAGTSNTGELFF. The DNA of the CDR3 is TGTGCCAGCAGCCAAGACGCCGGGACTTCGAACACCGGGGAGCTGTTTTTT.

This clone turned up a few times. The chain recombines TRBV6-6 with TRBJ2-1; 11 bases align to TRBD1. The CDR3 extends over 14 amino acids. CDR1 is MNHNY and CDR2 is SVGAGI in the germline V gene (reference sequence). The J segment lost 9 bases and the V segment lost 6 bases, leaving 7 bases of the junction unmatched. This CDR3 is CASRRDRGLVEQFF. The CDR3, as DNA: TGTGCCAGCAGAAGGGACAGGGGGTTGGTTGAGCAGTTCTTC.

V gene TRBV5-1 combines with J gene TRBJ2-7, with 11 positions matching TRBD2. V was pared by 0 bases and J by 3 bases, with 5 bases of the junction left unmatched. The length of the CDR3 is 16 residues. Per the germline V gene, CDR1 is SGHRS and CDR2 is YFSETQ. CDR3 DNA sequence: TGCGCCAGCAGCTTGGCCGGGACTAGCGGAATCTACGAGCAGTACTTC. Protein sequence: CASSLAGTSGIYEQYF. The full variable domain, completed using reference TRBV5-1 and TRBJ2-7, is KAGVTQTPRYLIKTRGQQVTLSCSPISGHRSVSWYQQTPGQGLQFLFEYFSETQRNKGNFPGRFSGRQFSNSRSEMNVSTLELGDSALYLCASSLAGTSGIYEQYFGPGTRLTVT.

The chain combines TRBV6-6 with TRBJ2-7; a weak D match, TRBD2 (5 bases). Trimming took off 1 base at V and 3 bases at J, with 13 bases between the two ends. The CDR3 has 15 residues. From germline, CDR1 is MNHNY and CDR2 SVGAGI (reference sequence). This chain's CDR3 is CASSYYGRGNYEQYF. CDR3 sequence (DNA): TGTGCCAGCAGTTACTATGGGAGAGGGAACTACGAGCAGTACTTC.

The chain uses TRBV19 and TRBJ2-7; no clear D. This CDR3 has 15 residues. Looked up from germline, CDR1 is LNHDA and CDR2 is SQIVND (reference sequence). Trimming took 3 bases from V and 3 from J, leaving 15 bases between them. The CDR3 nucleotides are TGTGCCAGTAGTATTAGGAACGGCGGATTCTACGAGCAGTACTTC. As protein: CASSIRNGGFYEQYF.

In its sample, this clone was seen once. The V call is TRBV19, the J call TRBJ1-5; 9 nucleotides match TRBD1. J gave up 5 bases and V 5 bases, and 10 bases lay outside the gene matches. The CDR3 is 16 residues long. CDR1 is LNHDA and CDR2 is SQIVND in the germline V gene (reference sequence). The CDR3 sequence is CASSPEDRGRDQPQHF. CDR3 nucleotide sequence: TGTGCCAGTAGTCCCGAGGACAGGGGACGGGATCAGCCCCAGCATTTT. The variable domain in full, completed from reference TRBV19 and TRBJ1-5, reads DGGITQSPKYLFRKEGQNVTLSCEQNLNHDAMYWYRQDPGQGLRLIYYSQIVNDFQKGDIAEGYSVSREKKESFPLTVTSAQKNPTAFYLCASSPEDRGRDQPQHFGDGTRLSIL.

A few counts support this clone. The chain links TRBV30 to TRBJ2-2; D ambiguous. The V gene's germline CDR1 is GTSNPN and CDR2 SVGIG (reference sequence). V was shortened by 0 bases and J by 1 base, with 6 bases between the two germline ends. The CDR3 consists of 14 residues. The CDR3: CAWSVTRNTGELFF. In DNA form, the CDR3 reads TGTGCCTGGAGTGTTACGAGGAACACCGGGGAGCTGTTTTTT.